This TCR beta chain was identified during a study of T-cell reconstitution after alpha-beta-depleted transplantation in children (TCRdb year 2016). Context from the whole study: T-cell immune reconstitution after TCRalphabeta/CD19-depleted allogeneic hematopoietic cell transplantation in children was quantitatively tracked in the study by means of TCR repertoire profiling.

The library was built by means of PCR. The instrument given in TCRdb is Illumina HiSeq 2500. TCR library preparation used molecular barcoding, with unique molecular identifiers applied to normalize quantification of the TCRbeta repertoire. TCRdb reanalyzed the raw reads on its own, using fastp at Q25 for trimming and MiXCR for clone calling, and kept in-frame beta chains. Each entry is one CDR3 protein sequence, shown with its most common DNA and genes. The sample table shows approximately 590,000 distinct CDR3 sequences, and over 9.5% are seen once. The ten largest clones capture around 4% of the sample. Of note for this clonotype: No cognate antigen has been identified for it. Qualities for individual bases were not recorded, and no much larger clone is one base off.

The germline V end is reduced by 6 bases and the J end by 4 bases; junction bases left unmatched: 11. CDR1 SEHNR and CDR2 FQNEAQ were looked up in the germline V gene (reference sequence). The CDR3 has 15 amino acids, counting the end cysteine and phenylalanine. The entry retains the CDR3 DNA only, 45 bases that are in frame from base 1. This clonotype was sampled from a human donor who donated a stem cell graft to a child with acute myeloid leukemia. The chain couples TRBV7-9 to TRBJ2-7; TRBD2 lines up with 8 middle nucleotides. The sample was PBMCs from the stem cell graft donor, taken from the stem cell graft. The CDR3 reads CASSPPGAGVYEQYF. Read as DNA, the sequence is TGTGCCAGCAGTCCGCCGGGAGCGGGGGTGTACGAGCAGTACTTC.